This TCR beta chain was sequenced during a study of response to subunit inactivated influenza vaccine. The CDR3 totals 15 residues. The ends were cut back, 1 base at V and 5 bases at J, with 12 bases in the middle. One entry per CDR3 protein, called by TCRdb with MiXCR from the RT-PCR reads. The repertoire holds a few hundred thousand distinct CDR3 sequences, with around 13% as singletons. The starting material was PBMCs from blood, obtained roughly 12 days after vaccination. This rearrangement joins TRBV12-3 or TRBV12-4 to TRBJ1-5, with D perhaps matching TRBD1 (6 bases). The origin of this receptor is a man in his fifties who received an inactivated influenza vaccine. CDR3 nucleotides: TGTGCCAGCAGTTTAGATGGCAGGGGAGATCAGCCCCAGCATTTT. Protein product: CASSLDGRGDQPQHF.